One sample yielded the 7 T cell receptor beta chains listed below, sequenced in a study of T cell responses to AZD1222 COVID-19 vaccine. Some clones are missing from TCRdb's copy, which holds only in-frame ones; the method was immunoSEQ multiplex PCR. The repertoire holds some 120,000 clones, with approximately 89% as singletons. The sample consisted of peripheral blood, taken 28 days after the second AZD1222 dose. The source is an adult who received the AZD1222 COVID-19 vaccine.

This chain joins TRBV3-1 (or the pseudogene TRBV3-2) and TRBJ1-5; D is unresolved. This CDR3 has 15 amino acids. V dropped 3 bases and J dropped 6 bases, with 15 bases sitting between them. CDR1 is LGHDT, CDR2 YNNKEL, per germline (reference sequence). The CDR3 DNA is TGTGCCAGCAGCCAGGAGGGAGCCATTCCTCAGCCCCAGCATTTT. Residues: CASSQEGAIPQPQHF.

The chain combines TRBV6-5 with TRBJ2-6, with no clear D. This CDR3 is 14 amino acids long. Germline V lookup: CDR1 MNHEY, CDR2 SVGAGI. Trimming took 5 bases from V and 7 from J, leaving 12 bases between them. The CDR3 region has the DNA TGTGCCAGCAGTACCCCTTCGGACGCCAACGTCCTGACTTTC. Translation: CASSTPSDANVLTF.

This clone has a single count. CDR3 in DNA: TGTGCCAGCAGTTTAACCCACCCGGACGGCAGGTTCTGGGATGGCTACACCTTC. Translated, it gives CASSLTHPDGRFWDGYTF. V usage is TRBV28 and J usage is TRBJ1-2; the D is unclear. This CDR3 region has 18 residues. The germline CDR1 and CDR2 sequences are MDHEN and SYDVKM. Between the trimmed V and J ends, which lost 2 bases and 6 bases, there was a span of 25 bases.

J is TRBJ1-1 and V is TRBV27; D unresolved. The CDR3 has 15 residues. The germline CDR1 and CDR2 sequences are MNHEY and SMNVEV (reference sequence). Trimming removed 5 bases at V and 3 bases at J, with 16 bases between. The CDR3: CASSRSGRDYTEAFF. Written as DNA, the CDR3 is TGTGCCAGCAGTAGAAGCGGCAGAGACTACACTGAAGCTTTCTTT.

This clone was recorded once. CDR3 amino acids: CASSPEGHPNTEAFF. The CDR3, as DNA: TGTGCCAGCAGCCCAGAGGGACACCCGAACACTGAAGCTTTCTTT. The V call is TRBV7-2, the J call TRBJ1-1; D may be TRBD1 (6 bases). Germline V lookup: CDR1 SGHTA, CDR2 FQGNSA. This CDR3 has 15 residues. V shed 5 bases and J shed 1 base, with 14 bases lying between them.

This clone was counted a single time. DNA of the CDR3: TGTGCCAGCAGTTGGGGACACAGTGAGCAGTTCTTC. This gives the protein CASSWGHSEQFF. V is TRBV6-2 or TRBV6-3 and J is TRBJ2-1; perhaps TRBD1 as D (6 bases). The CDR3 sequence is 12 residues long. Trimming took off 4 bases at V and 9 bases at J, with 10 bases between the two ends. Germline CDR1 is MNHEY and CDR2 is SVGEGT.

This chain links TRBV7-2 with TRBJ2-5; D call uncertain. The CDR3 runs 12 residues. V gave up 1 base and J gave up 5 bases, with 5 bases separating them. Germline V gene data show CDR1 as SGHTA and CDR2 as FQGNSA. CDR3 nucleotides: TGTGCCAGCAGCTTAGTAACTGAGACCCAGTACTTC. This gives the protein CASSLVTETQYF.